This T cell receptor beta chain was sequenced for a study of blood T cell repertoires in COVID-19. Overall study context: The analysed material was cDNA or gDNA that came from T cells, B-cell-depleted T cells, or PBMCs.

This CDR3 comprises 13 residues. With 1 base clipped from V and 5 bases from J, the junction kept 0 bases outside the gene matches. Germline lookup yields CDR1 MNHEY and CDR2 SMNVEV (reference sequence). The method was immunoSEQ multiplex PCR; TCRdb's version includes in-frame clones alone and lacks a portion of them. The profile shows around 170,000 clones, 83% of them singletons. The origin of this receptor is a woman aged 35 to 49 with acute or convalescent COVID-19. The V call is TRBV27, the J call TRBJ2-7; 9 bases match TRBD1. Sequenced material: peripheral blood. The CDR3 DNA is TGTGCCAGCAGTTTATGGGACAGGGACGAGCAGTACTTC. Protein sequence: CASSLWDRDEQYF.